These T cell receptor beta chains were read from a single sample in a study of blood T cells in healthy people across ages. TCRdb passed the 5' RACE reads through MiXCR, listing each CDR3 protein once. The sample holds under 2,000,000 distinct CDR3 sequences; roughly 52% are singletons and the top ten take 2.1%. The sequencing sample was made of blood. Receptors were obtained from a woman between 40 and 50 years old in good health. The CDR3 runs from the conserved cysteine through the conserved F or W. A D gene is named only where the DNA matches it firmly. Some rows mark clone size as missing; the rest say once, few, many or name a class of expanded clone.

j_gene | d_gene | abundance | v_gene | CDR3nt | CDR3aa
TRBJ1-2 | . | . | TRBV7-9 | TGTGCCAGCAGCTTAGGAGGAACAGCTAACCATGGCTACACCTTC | CASSLGGTANHGYTF
TRBJ2-7 | . | . | TRBV5-1 | TGCGCCAGCAGCTTGGGGGACCTGAATGAGCAGTACTTC | CASSLGDLNEQYF
TRBJ1-2 | TRBD1 | . | TRBV11-3 | TGTGCCAGCAGCATTGACAGGGGTAATAGGGAGGCTAACTATGGCTACACCTTC | CASSIDRGNREANYGYTF
TRBJ2-7 | . | . | TRBV28 | TGTGCCAGCAGTACAACAGGGATCCCAGGCAATGAGCAGTACTTC | CASSTTGIPGNEQYF
TRBJ1-2 | TRBD1 | . | TRBV20-1 | TGCAGTGCTAGACCCAAGGACAGGGGTTGTCTTGGCTACACCTTC | CSARPKDRGCLGYTF
TRBJ1-4 | . | few | TRBV28 | TGTGCCAGCAGATCCCCAACAGGATCCGGGAATGAAAAACTGTTTTTT | CASRSPTGSGNEKLFF
TRBJ2-1 | TRBD1 | . | TRBV5-1 | TGCGCTACCGCCGGGACAGGGGGTGGCAATGAGCAGTTCTTC | CATAGTGGGNEQFF
TRBJ2-3 | TRBD2 | . | TRBV7-9 | TGTGGCAGCAGCTTAGCGGGGCACAGGGATAGCACAGATACGCAGTATTTT | CGSSLAGHRDSTDTQYF
TRBJ2-5 | . | . | TRBV12-3/TRBV12-4 | TGTGCCAGCAGCTCCACACCTCCGGGGACCCAGTACTTC | CASSSTPPGTQYF
TRBJ2-4 | TRBD1 | . | TRBV6-5 | TGTGCCAGCAGAAATGACAGGGGGGATTTAAACATTCAGTACTTC | CASRNDRGDLNIQYF
TRBJ1-2 | . | few | TRBV5-1 | TGCGCCAGCAGCGATCTTGGTGGCTACACCTTC | CASSDLGGYTF
TRBJ2-1 | . | many | TRBV5-5 | TGTGCCAGCAGCTTTTATGCCGGGCTGGGCAGCAATGAGCAGTTCTTC | CASSFYAGLGSNEQFF
TRBJ1-2 | TRBD1 | . | TRBV20-1 | TGCAGTGCTTCGACCAGGGGGGACTATGGCTACACCTTC | CSASTRGDYGYTF
TRBJ2-5 | TRBD2 | . | TRBV20-1 | TGCAGTGCTAGTAGGACTAGCGGGGGGATCCAAGAGACCCAGTACTTC | CSASRTSGGIQETQYF
TRBJ2-5 | TRBD2 | few | TRBV27 | TGTGCCAGCAAACTAGCGGGGGGGCCGTCAGAGACCCAGTACTTC | CASKLAGGPSETQYF
TRBJ2-1 | TRBD2 | once | TRBV2 | TGTGCCACATCCACACTAGCGGGGGGGACTTCCTACAATGAGCAGTTCTTC | CATSTLAGGTSYNEQFF
TRBJ2-5 | TRBD1 | few | TRBV29-1 | TGCAGCGCAGGGACAGGGGGGTCAGAGACCCAGTACTTC | CSAGTGGSETQYF
TRBJ2-5 | . | . | TRBV4-2 | TGTGCCAGCAGCCAAGAGAGGGTCGGCAATGAGCAGTACTTC | CASSQERVGNEQYF
TRBJ2-4 | . | . | TRBV6-2/TRBV6-3 | TGTGCCAGCAGTTCCAGACGGGAGAACATTCAGTACTTC | CASSSRRENIQYF
TRBJ2-5 | . | . | TRBV25-1 | TGTGCCAAGACCGGGCCTGCACACTTCCAGACCCAGTACTTC | CAKTGPAHFQTQYF
TRBJ2-7 | . | few | TRBV11-3 | TGTGCCAGCAGCTCCGGGGGCTCTACCTACGAGCAGTACTTC | CASSSGGSTYEQYF
TRBJ2-3 | . | . | TRBV6-5 | TGTGCCAGCATTTCTACGCTAGTCCCAGATACGCAGTATTTT | CASISTLVPDTQYF
TRBJ1-2 | TRBD1 | . | TRBV18 | TGTGCCAGCTCACCTCAGGACAGGCAGGGCTACACCTTC | CASSPQDRQGYTF
TRBJ2-7 | . | . | TRBV7-9 | TGTGCCAGCAGCTTAGTGACGGCAGACGAGCAGTACTTC | CASSLVTADEQYF
TRBJ2-5 | TRBD2 | . | TRBV4-3 | TGCGCCAGCAGCCAAGATTTGAGCGGGGGACTGGAGACCCAGTACTTC | CASSQDLSGGLETQYF
TRBJ2-5 | TRBD2 | . | TRBV12-3/TRBV12-4 | TGTGCCAGCAGTTTGGATGGGGAGGGATTGGAAGAGACCCAGTACTTC | CASSLDGEGLEETQYF
TRBJ2-1 | TRBD1 | . | TRBV4-3 | TGCGCCAGCAGCCAAAGGACAGGTCTGGTCAATGAGCAGTTCTTC | CASSQRTGLVNEQFF
TRBJ2-5 | . | . | TRBV11-2 | TGTGCCAGCAGCTTAGGGGTTGACTCGGGCCAAGAGACTCAGTACTTC | CASSLGVDSGQETQYF
TRBJ2-1 | TRBD1 | few | TRBV5-1 | TGCGCCAGCAGCTCGGCCAGGGGACAGGGGACGTTCGGTGAGCAGTTCTTC | CASSSARGQGTFGEQFF
TRBJ2-3 | TRBD2 | few | TRBV7-2 | TGTGCCAGCAGCTTAGGGACTAGACGAGATACGCAGTATTTT | CASSLGTRRDTQYF
TRBJ2-5 | . | few | TRBV18 | TGTGCCAGCTCACCCCTCGGCAGCGCATCCCGAAGACAAGAGACCCAGTACTTC | CASSPLGSASRRQETQYF
TRBJ1-2 | . | . | TRBV11-2 | TGTGCCAGCAGCGCAGGGGATAGGCATGGCTACACCTTC | CASSAGDRHGYTF
TRBJ2-1 | . | . | TRBV7-9 | TGTGCCAGCAGACCTACTAGGACCCATGAGCAGTTCTTC | CASRPTRTHEQFF
TRBJ2-1 | . | . | TRBV29-1 | TGCAGCGTTGTGTTGAGAAAGGCAGTTGGGCAGTTCTTC | CSVVLRKAVGQFF
TRBJ1-1 | . | . | TRBV7-3 | TGTGCCAGCAGCGCTCACGGGATGACTGAAGCTTTCTTT | CASSAHGMTEAFF
TRBJ1-1 | . | . | TRBV5-1 | TGCGCCAGCAGCGCGAGGGATAGAACTGAAGCTTTCTTT | CASSARDRTEAFF
TRBJ2-7 | . | . | TRBV20-1 | TGCAGTGTGGTGACAGGGAGGTCCTACGAGCAGTACTTC | CSVVTGRSYEQYF
TRBJ1-5 | . | . | TRBV6-5 | TGTGCCAGCAGCCAAGATACTCCGCCCCAGCATTTT | CASSQDTPPQHF